This paragraph covers one TCR beta chain sequence. Its specific antigen is unknown. No base qualities exist here, and no much larger clone lies one base off it. This entry is derived from a study of T-cell memory formation after mild COVID-19 (dated by TCRdb to the early 2020s). Context from the whole study: TCR sequence clusters from the two donors were largely donor specific. In a couple of donors, T-cell clones that expanded and contracted after mild COVID-19 were followed by sequencing TCRalpha and TCRbeta repertoires longitudinally. The cohort was made up of two young adult volunteers, one female and one male, who were previously healthy.

Sequencing relied on an Illumina NovaSeq 6000. cDNA libraries for TCRalpha and TCRbeta were prepared by 5'RACE using constant-segment primers, with sample barcodes and unique molecular identifiers added. Trizol reagent was used to extract RNA from every sample. Libraries were amplified in two PCR steps, with a second sample barcode and Illumina TruSeq adapters added in the second step. Sequencing of libraries was performed on an Illumina NovaSeq with 2 x 150 bp paired-end reads. In the original analysis: With migec v1.2.7, reads were demultiplexed and then collapsed into UMI-guided consensus sequences. With mixcr v2.1.11, UMI consensuses were aligned to TRA and TRB V and J templates and assembled into clonotypes. A clonotype was counted as expanded or contracted only if both edgeR and NoisET called the change significant, with noise models trained on biological replicates. For edgeR calls, a false discovery rate-adjusted p below 0.01 and a log2 fold-change threshold of 1 were applied. As an exploratory analysis of dynamics, max-normalized trajectories of the 1000 most abundant clonotypes were examined by PCA with hierarchical clustering. Separately sequenced CD4+ and CD8+ repertoires were used to assign a CD4 or CD8 phenotype to each responding clone. TCRdb reprocessing: public reads trimmed at Q25 with fastp, clones called with MiXCR, in-frame beta chains kept. Each entry merges the rows of one CDR3 protein and shows their most common DNA and genes. It is TCRdb's table, rather than the study itself, that gives the V and J calls and clone size. The sample includes 190,000 or so distinct CDR3 sequences, with more than 25% observed a single time. Approximately 10% of the sample goes to the ten largest clones.

What the research found in general, with its limitations: Contracting CD4+ clones were found mainly in CM and EM memory subsets, while CD8+ clones were enriched in EMRA. Only a couple of mild cases were covered in the study, and larger cohorts including severe cases with pre-infection samples were considered necessary. Some responding clones were detected in pre-infection memory, suggesting pre-existing cross-reactive memory T cells joined the SARS-CoV-2 response. Balanced CD4/CD8 phenotypes were observed for clones contracting from day 15 to 85, whereas a bias towards CD4+ was observed for a second wave of clones expanding from day 15 to 37. Whether the second-wave clones peaking on day 37 were SARS-CoV-2 specific was not confirmed.

V lost 5 bases and J lost 7 bases; the stretch between them is 18 bases long. The CDR3 sequence holds 15 residues, the cysteine and phenylalanine included. CDR3 DNA is the only sequence kept; it has 45 bases, read in frame from the first base. PBMCs were isolated by Ficoll-Paque density gradient centrifugation. Material for sequencing was PBMCs or a T cell subset sorted from them (not recorded which). This receptor was identified in an adult woman who had mild COVID-19 (a few samples of this study predate the infection). The sample titles of this study are shuffled in the database, so cell type and time point are left out; the donor was told from shared clones. This chain joins TRBV12-3 or TRBV12-4 to TRBJ2-4, with the D gene possibly TRBD1 or TRBD2, each one fitting 5 bases. The CDR3 protein is CASSTGTYQRNIQYF. The nucleotide sequence reads TGTGCCAGCAGTACCGGGACCTATCAACGGAACATTCAGTACTTC.